These T cell receptor beta chains were read from a single sample in a study of response to subunit inactivated influenza vaccine. TCRdb re-derived calls from the RT-PCR reads in MiXCR, one entry per CDR3 protein. The sample holds hundreds of thousands of distinct CDR3 sequences, roughly 20% seen once. The source material was PBMCs from blood, sampled 21 months after vaccination. These receptors all come from a man aged 50-75 years who received an inactivated influenza vaccine. Each CDR3 is given with its conserved first and last residue. The D gene is left open where the match is weak. The size of a clone is reported for some rows only, either as once, few or many, or as a class for expanded clones.

J gene	V gene	D gene	clone size	CDR3 protein	CDR3 DNA
TRBJ1-4	TRBV20-1	NA	NA	CSARDEGGNEKLFF	TGCAGTGCTAGAGATGAAGGGGGTAATGAAAAACTGTTTTTT
TRBJ2-3	TRBV5-5	NA	NA	CASSNGRSTDTQYF	TGTGCCAGCAGCAACGGACGGTCTACAGATACGCAGTATTTT
TRBJ2-1	TRBV6-4	NA	few	CASSDVPGADNEQFF	TGTGCCAGCAGTGACGTGCCGGGAGCCGACAATGAGCAGTTCTTC
TRBJ1-2	TRBV7-2	NA	few	CASSLPGDPSIYGYTF	TGTGCCAGCAGCTTACCCGGGGACCCTTCTATTTATGGCTACACCTTC
TRBJ1-2	TRBV30	NA	NA	CAWSGTGQGYTF	TGTGCCTGGAGTGGAACAGGGCAAGGCTACACCTTC
TRBJ2-1	TRBV7-2	TRBD1	NA	CASSPHLTGNEQFF	TGTGCCAGCAGCCCCCACCTGACAGGGAATGAGCAGTTCTTC
TRBJ1-4	TRBV7-9	NA	few	CASSLVGNAVKLFF	TGTGCCAGCAGCTTAGTAGGGAATGCGGTAAAACTGTTTTTT
TRBJ1-1	TRBV18	NA	few	CASSPQLQGEAFF	TGTGCCAGCTCACCACAATTACAGGGAGAAGCTTTCTTT
TRBJ1-2	TRBV6-5	NA	NA	CASSYSVQAPWGYTF	TGTGCCAGCAGTTACTCGGTACAGGCCCCTTGGGGCTACACCTTC
TRBJ1-6	TRBV3-1	NA	few	CASSQAASNSPLHF	TGTGCCAGCAGCCAAGCAGCTTCAAATTCACCCCTCCACTTT
TRBJ2-1	TRBV20-1	TRBD1	NA	CSADDRDNEQFF	TGCAGTGCTGATGACAGGGACAATGAGCAGTTCTTC
TRBJ2-5	TRBV7-9	NA	few	CASVQGQETQYF	TGTGCCAGCGTACAGGGTCAAGAGACCCAGTACTTC
TRBJ1-5	TRBV15	NA	NA	CATSRDLVYSNQPQHF	TGTGCCACCAGCAGAGATTTAGTCTATAGCAATCAGCCCCAGCATTTT
TRBJ1-5	TRBV6-1	NA	many	CACRSGVGQPQHF	TGTGCCTGTCGGTCTGGCGTTGGTCAGCCCCAGCATTTT
TRBJ1-1	TRBV5-1	NA	many	CASSLDAQGTAEAFF	TGCGCCAGCAGCTTGGATGCTCAGGGGACCGCTGAAGCTTTCTTT
TRBJ2-1	TRBV7-9	TRBD1	few	CASSLDRGWGFF	TGTGCCAGCAGCTTGGACAGGGGCTGGGGCTTCTTC
TRBJ1-1	TRBV6-1	TRBD1	NA	CASSDRTGLGTEAFF	TGTGCCAGCAGTGACAGGACAGGGTTAGGGACTGAAGCTTTCTTT
TRBJ1-2	TRBV3-1	NA	NA	CASSQDGTSYGYTF	TGTGCCAGCAGCCAAGACGGGACAAGCTATGGCTACACCTTC
TRBJ2-1	TRBV6-1	NA	few	CASSELPGQTNEQFF	TGTGCCAGCAGTGAGCTTCCTGGACAGACCAATGAGCAGTTCTTC
TRBJ2-1	TRBV7-8	NA	few	CASREQGNEQFF	TGTGCCAGCAGGGAACAGGGAAATGAGCAGTTCTTC
TRBJ2-7	TRBV5-6	NA	NA	CASSAFSYGQYF	TGTGCCAGCAGCGCTTTCTCCTACGGGCAGTACTTC
TRBJ1-5	TRBV10-3	TRBD1	many	CAISKDAPGGNQPQHF	TGTGCCATCAGTAAGGACGCCCCAGGGGGAAATCAGCCCCAGCATTTT
TRBJ1-2	TRBV28	TRBD1	NA	CASSFPLYRGRSGGYTF	TGTGCCAGCAGTTTCCCCTTATACAGGGGGCGAAGCGGAGGCTACACCTTC
TRBJ1-2	TRBV5-5	TRBD1	many	CASSKDRMNYGYTF	TGTGCCAGCAGCAAGGACAGGATGAACTATGGCTACACCTTC
TRBJ2-7	TRBV20-1	NA	NA	CSARDRRYEQYF	TGCAGTGCTAGAGATAGAAGGTACGAGCAGTACTTC
TRBJ2-5	TRBV6-5	TRBD2	NA	CASSYSILAAGEETQYF	TGTGCCAGCAGTTACTCGATTCTGGCAGCGGGAGAAGAGACCCAGTACTTC
TRBJ1-6	TRBV7-2	TRBD1	few	CASSPGQLNSPLHF	TGTGCCAGCAGCCCGGGACAGCTTAATTCACCCCTCCACTTT
TRBJ2-7	TRBV14	TRBD1	many	CASSQGGTVAYEQYF	TGTGCCAGCAGCCAAGGGGGGACAGTGGCCTACGAGCAGTACTTC
TRBJ2-5	TRBV6-1	NA	NA	CASIIFGLQTQYF	TGTGCCAGCATAATTTTCGGGCTTCAGACCCAGTACTTC
TRBJ2-3	TRBV12-3/TRBV12-4	NA	few	CASSSRGTDTQYF	TGTGCCAGCAGTTCACGGGGGACAGATACGCAGTATTTT
TRBJ1-2	TRBV27	NA	few	CASSSTTNYGYTF	TGTGCCAGCAGTTCGACAACCAACTATGGCTACACCTTC
TRBJ1-2	TRBV12-3/TRBV12-4	NA	few	CASSATWGYTF	TGTGCCAGCAGTGCCACTTGGGGCTACACCTTC
TRBJ2-1	TRBV20-1	NA	few	CSASAASYNEQFF	TGCAGTGCTAGCGCAGCGAGCTACAATGAGCAGTTCTTC
TRBJ1-1	TRBV18	NA	NA	CASSPDAGAVEAFF	TGTGCCAGCTCACCAGACGCGGGGGCCGTTGAAGCTTTCTTT
TRBJ1-5	TRBV20-1	NA	many	CSAAQGFGNQPQHF	TGCAGTGCGGCACAGGGTTTTGGGAATCAGCCCCAGCATTTT
TRBJ2-1	TRBV7-2	TRBD2	NA	CASSFLAGPSYNEQFF	TGTGCCAGCAGCTTCTTAGCGGGGCCATCCTACAATGAGCAGTTCTTC
TRBJ1-1	TRBV6-2/TRBV6-3	NA	NA	CASNEATNTEAFF	TGTGCCAGCAACGAAGCAACGAACACTGAAGCTTTCTTT
TRBJ1-1	TRBV20-1	TRBD1	once	CSARDEDPTGAGGTEAFF	TGCAGTGCTAGAGATGAGGATCCTACAGGGGCCGGGGGAACTGAAGCTTTCTTT
TRBJ1-4	TRBV7-2	NA	NA	CASSPRNAEKLFF	TGTGCCAGCAGCCCCCGGAATGCTGAAAAACTGTTTTTT
TRBJ1-4	TRBV2	NA	NA	CASTGGRGNEKLFF	TGTGCCAGCACCGGCGGAAGGGGCAATGAAAAACTGTTTTTT
TRBJ1-1	TRBV18	TRBD1	few	CASSPLPGQGMNTEAFF	TGTGCCAGCTCACCACTCCCGGGACAGGGGATGAACACTGAAGCTTTCTTT
TRBJ2-3	TRBV28	TRBD2	many	CASSQAGGPPDTQYF	TGTGCCAGCAGTCAAGCGGGGGGCCCCCCAGATACGCAGTATTTT
TRBJ1-6	TRBV9	TRBD1	NA	CASSVGGGTDNSPLHF	TGTGCCAGCAGCGTAGGAGGGGGGACAGACAATTCACCCCTCCACTTT
TRBJ1-4	TRBV7-9	NA	few	CASSLALGEKLFF	TGTGCCAGCAGCTTAGCTTTGGGAGAAAAACTGTTTTTT
TRBJ1-2	TRBV7-9	NA	NA	CASSFLRLSDYGYTF	TGTGCCAGCAGCTTTCTCAGACTTTCAGACTATGGCTACACCTTC
TRBJ1-5	TRBV20-1	NA	few	CSASENSNQPQHF	TGCAGTGCTAGCGAAAATAGCAATCAGCCCCAGCATTTT
TRBJ1-5	TRBV12-3/TRBV12-4	NA	many	CASSFTGNQPQHF	TGTGCCAGCAGTTTTACAGGGAATCAGCCCCAGCATTTT
TRBJ2-3	TRBV6-5	NA	NA	CASGSTDTQYF	TGTGCCAGCGGTAGCACAGATACGCAGTATTTT
TRBJ1-1	TRBV15	NA	NA	CATSSNVAGYTEAFF	TGTGCCACCAGCAGTAATGTCGCCGGCTACACTGAAGCTTTCTTT
TRBJ1-4	TRBV4-1	NA	few	CASSQGTGTTNEKLFF	TGCGCCAGCAGCCAGGGTACAGGGACCACTAATGAAAAACTGTTTTTT
TRBJ1-4	TRBV4-3	NA	NA	CASSQDGGSAITGEKLFF	TGCGCCAGCAGCCAAGATGGGGGGTCGGCTATCACTGGGGAAAAACTGTTTTTT
TRBJ2-5	TRBV4-3	TRBD2	few	CASSPIAGAETQYF	TGCGCCAGCAGCCCTATAGCGGGAGCGGAGACCCAGTACTTC
TRBJ1-6	TRBV23-1	NA	many	CASSQSRTASNSPLHF	TGCGCCAGCAGTCAATCTAGGACAGCGTCTAATTCACCCCTCCACTTT
TRBJ2-2	TRBV27	TRBD2	NA	CASSRIAGSTGELFF	TGTGCCAGCAGTCGAATAGCGGGGTCAACCGGGGAGCTGTTTTTT
TRBJ2-2	TRBV5-1	NA	many	CASSPSNTGELFF	TGCGCCAGCAGCCCCAGTAACACCGGGGAGCTGTTTTTT
TRBJ1-2	TRBV21-1	NA	few	CASRDGASAYYGYTF	TGTGCCAGCAGGGACGGGGCCTCAGCTTACTATGGCTACACCTTC
TRBJ1-1	TRBV10-3	TRBD1	many	CAIRDRDTEAFF	TGTGCCATCAGGGACAGGGACACTGAAGCTTTCTTT